Below, 23 T cell receptor beta chains from the same sample are listed, as sequenced in a study of breast tumors, draining lymph nodes, adjacent tissues. Via MiXCR, TCRdb re-called the multiplex PCR reads, giving one row per CDR3 protein. The sample lists 13,000 to 15,000 distinct CDR3 sequences, around 50% seen once, with approximately 30% in the top ten. The sample comprised tumor-adjacent breast tissue. These receptors all come from a female donor with breast cancer. Some clones in this sample may be carry-over from other donors' samples.

CDR3 sequence reads: CASSATPLDTQYF. Here the CDR3 DNA reads TGTGCCAGCAGCGCCACGCCACTAGATACGCAGTATTTT. This rearrangement joins TRBV7-2 to TRBJ2-3, with D unresolved. Germline values: CDR1 SGHTA, CDR2 FQGNSA. This CDR3 contains 13 residues. V lost 5 bases and J 5 bases, leaving 11 bases between the germline ends.

The chain employs TRBV5-5 and TRBJ2-5; 11 bases are a match to TRBD1. CDR1 is SGHKS and CDR2 is YYEKEE in the germline V gene (reference sequence). The CDR3 runs to 14 residues. J was trimmed by 4 bases and V by 4 bases; bases with no gene match: 3. The CDR3 region has the DNA TGTGCCAGCAGCGGGGGACAGGGGGTAGAGACCCAGTACTTC. This translates into CASSGGQGVETQYF. Variable domain in full (rest from reference TRBV5-5 and TRBJ2-5): DAGVTQSPTHLIKTRGQQVTLRCSPISGHKSVSWYQQVLGQGPQFIFQYYEKEERGRGNFPDRFSARQFPNYSSELNVNALLLGDSALYLCASSGGQGVETQYFGPGTRLLVL.

The chain uses TRBV6-6 and TRBJ2-3; 7 nucleotides match TRBD2. The germline gives CDR1 MNHNY, CDR2 SVGAGI (reference sequence). The CDR3 totals 15 residues. After removal of 6 bases from V and 7 bases from J, the junction contained 13 bases not matched to a gene. The CDR3 spells CASRGPSGGDNTQYF. In nucleotides, the CDR3 is TGTGCCAGCAGAGGCCCTTCTGGGGGGGATAATACGCAGTATTTT.

This clonotype is termed medium-sized. This chain links TRBV7-2 with TRBJ1-4; D is undetermined. The germline gives CDR1 SGHTA, CDR2 FQGNSA. Trimming pared 0 bases from V and 5 bases from J, leaving 7 bases between. CDR3 length equals 14 residues. The CDR3 nucleotides read TGTGCCAGCAGCTTAGCAGGAGGGAATGAAAAACTGTTTTTT. Amino acid sequence: CASSLAGGNEKLFF.

The chain is built from TRBV7-9 and TRBJ1-4; D gene unclear. The ends were cut back, 5 bases at V and 12 bases at J, with 10 bases in the middle. Germline CDR1 and CDR2: SEHNR and FQNEAQ (reference sequence). The CDR3 loop spans 11 amino acids. The CDR3 loop is CASSGGSELFF. The CDR3, as DNA: TGTGCCAGCAGCGGCGGATCGGAACTGTTTTTT. Looking up the rest from reference TRBV7-9 and TRBJ1-4 gives the full variable domain: DTGVSQNPRHKITKRGQNVTFRCDPISEHNRLYWYRQTLGQGPEFLTYFQNEAQLEKSRLLSDRFSAERPKGSFSTLEIQRTEQGDSAMYLCASSGGSELFFGSGTQLSVL.

This clonotype was seen repeatedly, ten times or more. This sequence joins TRBV12-3 or TRBV12-4 and TRBJ2-5, with D unresolved. There are 15 residues in the CDR3. Trimming stripped 6 bases from V and 1 base from J, with 15 bases between. The CDR3 coding sequence is TGTGCCAGCAGCAGCCGATCCAGAGCCCAAGAGACCCAGTACTTC. Its protein is CASSSRSRAQETQYF.

This clonotype appeared many times. Compared with germline, one end of the junction differs, possibly owing to a read error. The chain is built from TRBV6-5 and TRBJ1-6, with D unresolved. CDR3 length: 14 amino acids. The germline V gene encodes CDR1 MNHEY and CDR2 SVGAGI. The CDR3 bases are TGTGCCAGCAGTCACTCTCTGGGGTATTCACCCCTCCACTTT. Residues: CASSHSLGYSPLHF.

The chain recombines TRBV20-1 with TRBJ1-3; no clear D gene. The CDR3 is 12 amino acids. The V gene lost 4 bases and the J gene lost 1 base, with 5 bases spanning the gap. Germline CDR1 reads DFQATT; CDR2 reads SNEGSKA (reference sequence). The CDR3 spells CSAMGSGNTIYF. CDR3 in DNA: TGCAGTGCTATGGGTTCTGGAAACACCATATATTTT.

The J gene is TRBJ2-1, the V gene TRBV20-1, with TRBD2 matching over 15 bases. The germline CDR1 and CDR2 sequences are DFQATT and SNEGSKA (reference sequence). J gave up 4 bases and V 4 bases, and 11 bases lay outside the gene matches. The CDR3 totals 18 residues. The DNA for the CDR3 is TGCAGTGCTATGTGGACTAGCGGGGGGGCCTCCCTATACAATGAGCAGTTCTTC. It encodes CSAMWTSGGASLYNEQFF.

This clonotype was counted many times. In nucleotides, the CDR3 is TGCAGTGCTAGAGATCAGGGACAGGGAAAAGATACGCAGTATTTT. Its protein is CSARDQGQGKDTQYF. The rearrangement links TRBV20-1 to TRBJ2-3; 9 nucleotides align to TRBD1. This CDR3 has 15 amino acids. Germline values: CDR1 DFQATT, CDR2 SNEGSKA (reference sequence). Trimming removed 0 bases from V and 5 bases from J; junction bases left unmatched: 6.

The chain is built from TRBV20-1 and TRBJ2-4; unclear D gene. Trimming took off 5 bases at V and 0 bases at J, with 14 bases between the two ends. Germline CDR1 reads DFQATT; CDR2 reads SNEGSKA (reference sequence). This CDR3 contains 15 residues. The CDR3 spells CSAASPSVAKNIQYF. The DNA of the CDR3 is TGCAGTGCTGCGAGCCCCTCAGTAGCCAAAAACATTCAGTACTTC.

By share, this clonotype counts as medium-sized. CDR3 sequence (DNA): TGCGCCAGCAGCCAAGGCACCGGGACAGGGGATTTTGGGGGGAATCAGCCCCAGCATTTT. It is translated as CASSQGTGTGDFGGNQPQHF. The chain couples TRBV4-3 to TRBJ1-5, with TRBD1 matching 10 bases. Germline values: CDR1 LGHNA, CDR2 YSLEER. The junction had 16 bases not matched to a gene; V was cut back by 1 base and J by 4 bases. The length of the CDR3 is 20 residues.

This clonotype occurred many times. The chain employs TRBV20-1 and TRBJ2-1; the match to TRBD2 covers 8 bases. The CDR3 is 13 residues long. Looked up from germline, CDR1 is DFQATT and CDR2 is SNEGSKA (reference sequence). V gave up 6 bases and J gave up 2 bases; unmatched junction bases: 3. CDR3 loop: CSAQAGAYNEQFF. The CDR3 region has the DNA TGCAGTGCCCAAGCGGGGGCCTACAATGAGCAGTTCTTC.

The DNA for the CDR3 is TGTGCCAGCAGCCCCCCCGGGACAGCGGGAGAAGAGACCCAGTACTTC. Translated: CASSPPGTAGEETQYF. The gene calls are TRBV12-3 or TRBV12-4 and TRBJ2-5, with D perhaps TRBD2 (8 bases). The germline V and J ends were trimmed by 6 bases and 3 bases, with 20 bases remaining between them. The CDR3 contains 16 residues.

This clonotype was counted ten times or more. This chain joins TRBV12-1 and TRBJ2-1; no check of the table's D call, TRBD2, against the DNA was made. TRBV12-1 is listed as a pseudogene. The CDR3 runs to 21 residues. CDR3 nucleotides: TGTGCCAGCAGCTTTGGGACAGGCCCTTTTAGCGGGAGGTGGGTTGATAATGAGCAGTTCTTC. The encoded protein is CASSFGTGPFSGRWVDNEQFF.

This clonotype was seen repeatedly, ten times or more. The chain has TRBV24-1 and TRBJ2-2, with 11 bases fitting TRBD1. The CDR3 runs 16 residues. Germline V CDR1 and CDR2: KGHDR, SFDVKD. V was pared by 4 bases and J by 6 bases, with 6 bases of the junction left unmatched. The CDR3 sequence is CATSDSGQGASGELFF. The CDR3 nucleotides are TGTGCCACCAGTGACTCCGGACAGGGGGCATCCGGGGAGCTGTTTTTT.

By sample share, this clonotype is medium-sized. V usage is TRBV5-1 and J usage is TRBJ2-3; D remains unclear. With 0 bases removed from V and 3 bases from J, the gap between germline ends came to 5 bases. The CDR3 runs to 13 residues. Germline values: CDR1 SGHRS, CDR2 YFSETQ. The CDR3 protein is CASSLEGTDTQYF. In nucleotides, the CDR3 is TGCGCCAGCAGCTTGGAGGGAACAGATACGCAGTATTTT.

The chain combines TRBV30 with TRBJ1-6; D unresolved. The ends were cut back, 0 bases at V and 8 bases at J, with 14 bases in the middle. Germline V gene sequence: CDR1 GTSNPN, CDR2 SVGIG (reference sequence). This CDR3 contains 15 residues. The chain's CDR3 is CAWSVLDSRYSPLHF. CDR3 DNA sequence: TGTGCCTGGAGTGTATTGGATTCGAGATATTCACCCCTCCACTTT.

Only one count was recorded for this clonotype. The CDR3 sequence is CSAETRPGTSYEQYF. The DNA for the CDR3 is TGCAGTGCTGAAACTAGACCCGGGACTTCCTACGAGCAGTACTTC. This sequence joins TRBV20-1 and TRBJ2-7; possibly TRBD2 for D (6 bases). From germline, CDR1 is DFQATT and CDR2 SNEGSKA (reference sequence). The CDR3 consists of 15 residues. Trimming removed 5 bases from V and 1 base from J, with 18 bases in between.

The J gene is TRBJ1-4, the V gene TRBV5-5; 12 bases are shared with TRBD1. V lost 4 bases, J lost 11 bases, and 3 bases stayed unmatched. This CDR3 is 13 amino acids long. Germline CDR1 and CDR2: SGHKS and YYEKEE (reference sequence). The CDR3 region has the DNA TGTGCCAGCAGCGGGGGACAGGGGGCTAAACTGTTTTTT. Residues: CASSGGQGAKLFF.

V and J are TRBV20-1 and TRBJ1-5; tentative D call: TRBD1 (6 bases). Deletions cut 0 bases from V and 7 bases from J, with 13 bases between. This CDR3 spans 14 amino acids. Germline V gene sequence: CDR1 DFQATT, CDR2 SNEGSKA (reference sequence). The CDR3: CSARDPGARQPQHF. CDR3 DNA: TGCAGTGCTAGAGATCCAGGGGCGCGGCAGCCCCAGCATTTT.

In its sample, this clonotype ranks as medium-sized (0.01 to 0.1%). The genes are TRBV27 and TRBJ2-7, with 8 bases identical to TRBD2. Trimming cost V 4 bases and J 6 bases; bases outside gene matches: 8. Germline V gene sequence: CDR1 MNHEY, CDR2 SMNVEV (reference sequence). The CDR3 runs to 14 residues. In nucleotides, the CDR3 is TGTGCCAGCAGTTCCGCCCGGGAGGGGCTCGAGCAGTACTTC. Translated, it gives CASSSAREGLEQYF.

The chain employs TRBV2 and TRBJ1-4, with 10 nucleotides matching TRBD1. Germline CDR1 and CDR2: SNHLY and FYNNEI. Trimming took 6 bases from V and 4 from J; bases not matched to a gene: 5. The CDR3 sequence is 15 residues long. The DNA for the CDR3 is TGTGCCAGCAGGACCGGGGACAGGGGTAATGAAAAACTGTTTTTT. Translation: CASRTGDRGNEKLFF.